A selection of T cell receptor beta chains follows, all from one sample in a study of control samples from healthy donors and cancer patients. The table came from immunoSEQ multiplex PCR; TCRdb's copy has only in-frame clones and leaves some out. Counted here are nearly 55,000 clones, around 97% occurring once; the ten biggest clones make up around 2%. Sequencing input: blood. These receptors were taken from a woman in her twenties or thirties in good health. Each CDR3 is given with its conserved first and last residue. A D gene is named only where the DNA matches it firmly.

d_call: .; v_call: TRBV28; j_call: TRBJ2-7; cdr3_aa: CASSLDSDALYEQYF; cdr3_nt: TGTGCCAGCAGTTTAGACAGCGACGCCCTCTACGAGCAGTACTTC
d_call: .; v_call: TRBV6-5; j_call: TRBJ1-2; cdr3_aa: CASSTPRGSFYGYTF; cdr3_nt: TGTGCCAGCAGTACCCCGAGAGGGTCCTTCTATGGCTACACCTTC
d_call: .; v_call: TRBV5-1; j_call: TRBJ1-3; cdr3_aa: CASSFGGTGNTIYF; cdr3_nt: TGCGCCAGCAGCTTCGGGGGAACTGGAAACACCATATATTTT
d_call: .; v_call: TRBV3-1/TRBV3-2; j_call: TRBJ2-2; cdr3_aa: CASSPRGRENVGELFF; cdr3_nt: TGTGCCAGCAGTCCTCGGGGGCGGGAGAACGTCGGGGAGCTGTTTTTT
d_call: .; v_call: TRBV5-8; j_call: TRBJ1-5; cdr3_aa: CASNLRGLGNQPQHF; cdr3_nt: TGTGCCAGCAACCTGAGGGGGTTGGGCAATCAGCCCCAGCATTTT
d_call: TRBD1; v_call: TRBV28; j_call: TRBJ2-7; cdr3_aa: CASIRTGGLSSYEQYF; cdr3_nt: TGTGCCAGCATTAGAACAGGGGGTCTCAGCTCCTACGAGCAGTACTTC
d_call: .; v_call: TRBV27; j_call: TRBJ2-4; cdr3_aa: CASAGLAKNIQYF; cdr3_nt: TGTGCCAGCGCTGGACTAGCCAAAAACATTCAGTACTTC
d_call: TRBD2; v_call: TRBV12-5; j_call: TRBJ2-3; cdr3_aa: CASGLGLATDTQYF; cdr3_nt: TGTGCTAGTGGTTTGGGACTAGCGACAGATACGCAGTATTTT
d_call: .; v_call: TRBV9; j_call: TRBJ1-3; cdr3_aa: CASSVNVNSGNTIYF; cdr3_nt: TGTGCCAGCAGCGTTAACGTGAACTCTGGAAACACCATATATTTT
d_call: .; v_call: TRBV21-1; j_call: TRBJ2-1; cdr3_aa: CASILSEEQFF; cdr3_nt: TGTGCCAGCATCTTGAGCGAAGAGCAGTTCTTC